This T cell receptor beta chain was captured in a study of T-cell memory formation after mild COVID-19 (dated by TCRdb to 2020 to 2023). About the full investigation: TCR sequence clusters from the two donors were largely donor specific. The cohort comprised two young, previously healthy adult volunteers, one female and one male. In a couple of donors, T-cell clones that expanded and contracted after mild COVID-19 were followed by sequencing TCRalpha and TCRbeta repertoires longitudinally. The full study reports these points: Only a couple of mild cases were covered in the study, and larger cohorts including severe cases with pre-infection samples were considered necessary. The detection of some responding clones in pre-infection memory suggests that pre-existing cross-reactive memory T cells joined the SARS-CoV-2 response. Contracting CD4+ clones turned up mainly in the CM and EM memory subsets, whereas EMRA was where CD8+ clones were enriched. Clones contracting from day 15 to 85 had balanced CD4/CD8 phenotypes, while a second wave expanding from day 15 to 37 was biased towards CD4+. Whether the second-wave clones peaking on day 37 were SARS-CoV-2 specific was not confirmed.

Ficoll-Paque density gradient centrifugation was the method used to isolate PBMCs. Reads for this sample came from an Illumina NovaSeq 6000. cDNA libraries for TCRalpha and TCRbeta were prepared by 5'RACE using constant-segment primers, with sample barcodes and unique molecular identifiers added. RNA was extracted from every sample with Trizol reagent. Library amplification was performed in two PCR steps, and a second sample barcode and Illumina TruSeq adapters were introduced in the second step. Sequencing of libraries was performed on an Illumina NovaSeq with 2 x 150 bp paired-end reads. The study's processing was this. Demultiplexing of reads and collapsing into UMI-guided consensus sequences were performed with migec v1.2.7. Using mixcr v2.1.11, UMI consensuses were aligned to TRA and TRB V and J templates and then assembled into clonotypes. Clonotypes were classified as expanded or contracted when called significant by both edgeR and NoisET, with noise models trained on biological replicates. For edgeR calls, a false discovery rate-adjusted p below 0.01 and a log2 fold-change threshold of 1 were applied. As an exploratory analysis of dynamics, max-normalized trajectories of the 1000 most abundant clonotypes were examined by PCA with hierarchical clustering. The CD4 or CD8 phenotype of responding clones was assigned using the separately sequenced CD4+ and CD8+ repertoires. TCRdb cleaned the public reads at Q25 with fastp, built clones with MiXCR and kept in-frame beta chains. Here each entry gathers all rows of one CDR3 protein and keeps the most common genes and DNA. Here the V and J calls rest on TCRdb's processing, not on the authors' analysis. The sample table lists 290,000 or so distinct CDR3 sequences, 15% to 20% of them with a count of one. The top ten clones comprise 20% to 25% of the sample.

The cysteine opens and the phenylalanine closes a CDR3 of 15 amino acids. The sequence is cut down to CDR3 DNA, 45 bases in frame from base 1. From a lookup of the germline V gene, CDR1 and CDR2 are SGHTA and FQGNSA. Worth noting for this clonotype: The antigen it recognizes is unknown. No much larger clone exists at a distance of one base, and base qualities are not known.

The material sequenced was PBMCs or a T cell subset sorted from them (not recorded which). The sequence links TRBV7-2 to TRBJ2-3; 15 central bases correspond to TRBD2. This TCR was recovered from a young man who had mild COVID-19 (a few samples of this study predate the infection). The sample titles of this study are shuffled in the database, so cell type and time point are left out; the donor was told from shared clones. The CDR3 protein is CVWWGLAGGLDTQYF. At the DNA level, the sequence is TGTGTCTGGTGGGGACTAGCGGGGGGACTAGATACGCAGTATTTT.